Listed below are T cell receptor beta chains from one sample, sequenced in a study of blood T cell repertoires in COVID-19. TCRdb keeps only in-frame clones here, not all; method: immunoSEQ multiplex PCR. Among 250,000 to 300,000 clones, about 80% were seen once, and the ten largest hold 2.5% to 4%. Material: peripheral blood. These receptor sequences come from a woman of 80 years or more with acute or convalescent COVID-19. CDR3s include the opening cysteine and the closing phenylalanine or tryptophan. The D gene is left open where the match is weak. Clone size appears in some rows only: once, few, many, or a class for an expanded clone.

D,J,size,V,DNA,CDR3
.,TRBJ2-2,few,TRBV27,TGTGCCAGCAGAAGAACAGGGTCCGGGGAGCTGTTTTTT,CASRRTGSGELFF
.,TRBJ2-1,.,TRBV18,TGTGCCAGCTCACCACGGGTGGGGGCGCGGACCTACAATGAGCAGTTCTTC,CASSPRVGARTYNEQFF
.,TRBJ2-1,.,TRBV11-2,TGTGCCAGCAGCTTAGGGAGCAGGGGGGAGAAACACAATGAGCAGTTCTTC,CASSLGSRGEKHNEQFF
.,TRBJ1-5,.,TRBV2,TGTGCCAGCAGTGAAGTAGGACAGTACAATCAGCCCCAGCATTTT,CASSEVGQYNQPQHF
.,TRBJ1-5,.,TRBV10-1,TGCGCCAGCAGTGGGACAGCTAGCAATCAGCCCCAGCATTTT,CASSGTASNQPQHF
.,TRBJ2-6,.,TRBV5-1,TGCGCCACAACGACCGTGAGGCCCTCTGGGGCCAACGTCCTGACTTTC,CATTTVRPSGANVLTF
.,TRBJ1-6,.,TRBV2,TGTGCCAGCAGTGTGTCGGCGGATTCACCCCTCCACTTT,CASSVSADSPLHF
.,TRBJ1-5,.,TRBV6-2/TRBV6-3,TGTGCCAGCAGCCTGTCGAGTGCCACTCAGCCCCAGCATTTT,CASSLSSATQPQHF
TRBD1,TRBJ2-3,once,TRBV19,TGTGCCAGTAGTTCAGGGGTGGGGACAGGGGGCACAGATACGCAGTATTTT,CASSSGVGTGGTDTQYF
.,TRBJ2-3,.,TRBV28,TGTGCCAGCAGCATGCACGGGTCCAATACGCAGTATTTT,CASSMHGSNTQYF
.,TRBJ1-3,.,TRBV18,TGTGCCAGCTCACCCCTGCGGGACTCTGGAAACACCATATATTTT,CASSPLRDSGNTIYF
TRBD1,TRBJ2-3,.,TRBV9,TGTGCCAGCAGCGCCGTATACCAACGGACAGGGGACACAGATACGCAGTATTTT,CASSAVYQRTGDTDTQYF
TRBD2,TRBJ2-5,.,TRBV3-1/TRBV3-2,TGTGCCAGCAGCCAAGGAGGACTAGCGGGAGGGCAAGAGACCCAGTACTTC,CASSQGGLAGGQETQYF
.,TRBJ2-1,.,TRBV7-9,TGTGCCAGCAGCTTTACAGGGATCTCCTACAATGAGCAGTTCTTC,CASSFTGISYNEQFF
TRBD2,TRBJ2-1,.,TRBV7-9,TGTGCCAGCAGCCTTAGGCCCCTAGCGGGAGCTCACAATGAGCAGTTCTTC,CASSLRPLAGAHNEQFF
TRBD1,TRBJ1-2,.,TRBV7-3,TGTGCCAGCAGCTCGACAGGGTCTGATGGCTACACCTTC,CASSSTGSDGYTF
TRBD1,TRBJ1-2,.,TRBV18,TGTGCCAGCTCACCGGGGACAGGAACGTACTCTGATGGCTACACCTTC,CASSPGTGTYSDGYTF
TRBD1,TRBJ1-3,.,TRBV5-4,TGTGCCAGCAGCTGGGGACAGGGGCCAGGAAACACCATATATTTT,CASSWGQGPGNTIYF
TRBD1,TRBJ1-3,few,TRBV7-9,TGTGCCAGCAGTTTAACACAGGGGGCTGGAAACACCATATATTTT,CASSLTQGAGNTIYF
TRBD1,TRBJ1-4,.,TRBV5-4,TGTGCCAGCCGGGACAGGTCTAATGAAAAACTGTTTTTT,CASRDRSNEKLFF
.,TRBJ1-2,.,TRBV30,TGTGCCTGGAGTGGAACAGGGACCCCTATCTATGGCTACACCTTC,CAWSGTGTPIYGYTF
.,TRBJ1-2,.,TRBV7-3,TGTGCCAGCAGCTTTTCCGGGGGAAGTTATGGCTACACCTTC,CASSFSGGSYGYTF
TRBD2,TRBJ2-5,few,TRBV10-3,TGTGCCATCAGTGACGGGGGGGGCCCCAGCGAGACCCAGTACTTC,CAISDGGGPSETQYF
TRBD1,TRBJ1-2,.,TRBV6-5,TGTGCCACTTTACGACAGGGTGAATATGGCTACACCTTC,CATLRQGEYGYTF
.,TRBJ2-5,.,TRBV18,TGTGCCAGCTCACCCCCCACAGGGAGGGAGGAGACCCAGTACTTC,CASSPPTGREETQYF
.,TRBJ2-4,many,TRBV10-3,TGTGCCATCAGTGAGTCAGGACAGCAAAACATTCAGTACTTC,CAISESGQQNIQYF
.,TRBJ2-2,.,TRBV5-1,TGCGCCAGCAGCACAGGCTCTTTCGACACCGGGGAGCTGTTTTTT,CASSTGSFDTGELFF
.,TRBJ2-1,many,TRBV12-2,TGTGCAAGTCGCTTAGAGTCCTTGGAGGGGGGGTACAATGAGCAGTTCTTC,CASRLESLEGGYNEQFF
.,TRBJ1-2,many,TRBV30,TGTGCCTGGACAACCCCCGGAGGCTTCTATGGCTACACCTTC,CAWTTPGGFYGYTF